A single sample is the source of the 19 T cell receptor beta chains below, sequenced in a study of blood T cell repertoires in COVID-19. Using immunoSEQ multiplex PCR, the repertoire was profiled, and TCRdb retains in-frame clones only, with some absent. Among about 200,000 clones listed, about 84% were seen once. The sequencing sample was made of peripheral blood. The receptor source for this set is a woman of 80 years or more with COVID-19, enrolled during active disease.

V is TRBV3-1 (or the pseudogene TRBV3-2) and J is TRBJ2-1; possibly TRBD1 for D (6 bases). Germline-derived CDR1 and CDR2 are LGHDT and YNNKEL (reference sequence). The CDR3 has 18 amino acids. V gave up 0 bases and J gave up 1 base, with 16 bases separating them. CDR3 DNA: TGTGCCAGCAGCCAAGATGACACAGGGTTACGGTCCTACAATGAGCAGTTCTTC. As protein: CASSQDDTGLRSYNEQFF.

The V and J genes are TRBV10-3 and TRBJ1-4, with TRBD1 matching 7 bases. Germline assignment: CDR1 ENHRY and CDR2 SYGVKD. Trimming took 5 bases from V and 7 from J; bases not matched to a gene: 7. The CDR3 length is 14 residues. In nucleotides, the CDR3 is TGTGCCATCAGTTCGACAGGGATGGCTGAAAAACTGTTTTTT. It translates to CAISSTGMAEKLFF.

The V and J genes are TRBV19 and TRBJ1-4, with 8 bases identical to TRBD1. Germline V gene lookup returns CDR1 LNHDA and CDR2 SQIVND (reference sequence). J gave up 8 bases and V 5 bases, and 13 bases lay outside the gene matches. CDR3 length equals 16 residues. CDR3 residues: CASSPQGAALGEKLFF. DNA for the CDR3: TGTGCCAGTAGTCCTCAGGGGGCAGCGCTTGGGGAAAAACTGTTTTTT.

The chain carries TRBV12-3 or TRBV12-4 and TRBJ1-5; D gene unclear. This CDR3 spans 12 amino acids. V was clipped by 2 bases and J by 5 bases, with 4 bases between them. CDR3 protein: CASSLSYQPQHF. CDR3 coding DNA: TGTGCCAGCAGTTTATCCTATCAGCCCCAGCATTTT.

This sequence joins TRBV6-5 and TRBJ1-5, with D perhaps matching TRBD1 (6 bases). CDR1 MNHEY and CDR2 SVGAGI come from the germline V gene. The CDR3 has 14 residues. Trimming removed 5 bases at V and 2 bases at J, with 10 bases between. The CDR3: CASSTQGGNQPQHF. CDR3 nucleotides: TGTGCCAGCAGTACACAGGGTGGCAATCAGCCCCAGCATTTT.

This sequence joins TRBV28 and TRBJ1-4; 8 bases align to TRBD1. The CDR3 extends over 17 amino acids. Germline CDR1 reads MDHEN; CDR2 reads SYDVKM. The junction had 9 bases not matched to a gene; V was cut back by 5 bases and J by 1 base. The DNA of the CDR3 is TGTGCCAGCAGTCCCGCCGGACAGGGCGGAACTAATGAAAAACTGTTTTTT. It yields the protein CASSPAGQGGTNEKLFF. Filled out from reference TRBV28 and TRBJ1-4, the complete variable domain reads DVKVTQSSRYLVKRTGEKVFLECVQDMDHENMFWYRQDPGLGLRLIYFSYDVKMKEKGDIPEGYSVSREKKERFSLILESASTNQTSMYLCASSPAGQGGTNEKLFFGSGTQLSVL.

This clone was seen only once. This chain connects TRBV10-3 to TRBJ1-1; 7 bases match TRBD1. CDR3 length equals 14 residues. Germline values: CDR1 ENHRY, CDR2 SYGVKD. Trimming cost V 2 bases and J 0 bases; bases outside gene matches: 0. The DNA of the CDR3 is TGTGCCATCAGTGAGGGGACAGTGAACACTGAAGCTTTCTTT. Translated: CAISEGTVNTEAFF.

The genes are TRBV3-1 (or the pseudogene TRBV3-2) and TRBJ1-1; 8 bases are shared with TRBD1. The trim removed 1 base at V and 9 bases at J, leaving 4 bases unmatched. Germline-derived CDR1 and CDR2 are LGHDT and YNNKEL (reference sequence). The CDR3 is 13 amino acids. This CDR3 is CASSQGTGSQAFF. The CDR3 bases are TGTGCCAGCAGCCAAGGGACAGGGTCACAAGCTTTCTTT.

This clone was seen only once. The chain carries TRBV19 and TRBJ2-1; TRBD2 matches 9 bases. The CDR3 has 16 residues. The J segment lost 8 bases and the V segment lost 4 bases, leaving 12 bases of the junction unmatched. Per germline, CDR1 LNHDA and CDR2 SQIVND (reference sequence). DNA for the CDR3: TGTGCCAGTAGTAGGGAAGCGGGGGGTTCCGGGGATGAGCAGTTCTTC. This translates into CASSREAGGSGDEQFF.

This clone showed up just once. V and J are TRBV7-3 and TRBJ2-1, with a tentative D call TRBD1 (5 bases). In germline, CDR1 is SGHTA, CDR2 FQGTGA. The CDR3 contains 14 residues. V was trimmed by 4 bases and J by 5 bases, leaving 12 bases between them. The CDR3 protein is CASSSSGLNNEQFF. In nucleotides, the CDR3 is TGTGCCAGCAGCTCCTCAGGGCTAAACAATGAGCAGTTCTTC.

V gene TRBV7-9 combines with J gene TRBJ2-5; 7 bases agree with TRBD2. Losses at the gene ends were 5 bases for V and 5 bases for J; bases not matched to a gene: 8. The CDR3 is 14 residues long. CDR1 is SEHNR and CDR2 is FQNEAQ in the germline V gene (reference sequence). CDR3 region: CASSLGGGTETQYF. In DNA form, the CDR3 reads TGTGCCAGCAGCCTCGGGGGAGGGACCGAGACCCAGTACTTC.

The V gene is TRBV21-1, the J gene TRBJ1-5; the table names TRBD1, a call not compared with the DNA. TRBV21-1 is classified as a pseudogene. The CDR3 runs 14 residues. The CDR3 sequence: CASSNPGGHQPQHF. In DNA form, the CDR3 reads TGTGCCAGCAGCAACCCAGGGGGTCATCAGCCCCAGCATTTT.

V gene TRBV5-1 combines with J gene TRBJ2-6, with 15 bases that match TRBD2. Germline lookup yields CDR1 SGHRS and CDR2 YFSETQ. With V trimmed by 1 base and J by 0 bases, 11 bases remained unmatched. This CDR3 spans 22 amino acids. DNA of the CDR3: TGCGCCAGCAGCTTGAGGCCGGGACTAGCGGGAGGCACCTTCTCTGGGGCCAACGTCCTGACTTTC. Protein sequence: CASSLRPGLAGGTFSGANVLTF.

This clone has a single count. The gene calls are TRBV28 and TRBJ2-7; 10 positions match TRBD1. The CDR3 length is 16 residues. Germline V gene sequence: CDR1 MDHEN, CDR2 SYDVKM. After removal of 5 bases from V and 4 bases from J, the junction contained 11 bases not matched to a gene. CDR3 residues: CASSTTGGQGWYEQYF. The CDR3 DNA reads as TGTGCCAGCAGTACCACCGGGGGACAGGGGTGGTACGAGCAGTACTTC.

The chain combines TRBV19 with TRBJ2-1; 7 bases agree with TRBD1. Germline V gives CDR1 LNHDA, CDR2 SQIVND (reference sequence). With 10 bases clipped from V and 0 bases from J, the junction kept 18 bases outside the gene matches. The CDR3 covers 18 residues. The CDR3 DNA is TGTGCCATCTCGGAAGGGGGCCCTGGAGCTAGCTCCTACAATGAGCAGTTCTTC. It yields the protein CAISEGGPGASSYNEQFF.

V is TRBV6-5 and J is TRBJ1-2; 7 nucleotides align to TRBD1. Trimming cost V 0 bases and J 3 bases; bases outside gene matches: 1. The CDR3 length is 14 residues. Germline V CDR1 and CDR2: MNHEY, SVGAGI. CDR3 region: CASSYSQGHYGYTF. CDR3 nucleotides: TGTGCCAGCAGTTACTCACAGGGGCACTATGGCTACACCTTC.

The chain combines TRBV19 with TRBJ1-1, with 8 bases aligning to TRBD1. Germline V gives CDR1 LNHDA, CDR2 SQIVND (reference sequence). The CDR3 consists of 15 residues. Trimming removed 6 bases from V and 4 bases from J; junction bases left unmatched: 10. In DNA, the CDR3 is TGTGCCAGTAGCCAGGGGGCGGTGGGTGGCACTGAAGCTTTCTTT. Its translation: CASSQGAVGGTEAFF.

The rearrangement uses TRBV3-1 (or the pseudogene TRBV3-2) and TRBJ2-3; possibly TRBD1 for D (6 bases). The V and J ends lost 0 bases and 2 bases respectively, with 21 bases between them. The CDR3 runs 19 residues. CDR1 is LGHDT and CDR2 is YNNKEL in the germline V gene (reference sequence). The CDR3 spells CASSQEIYRARSLTDTQYF. In DNA form, the CDR3 reads TGTGCCAGCAGCCAAGAGATCTACAGGGCGAGGTCACTCACAGATACGCAGTATTTT.

The rearrangement uses TRBV19 and TRBJ1-5; the match to TRBD1 covers 10 bases. The CDR3 length is 15 residues. Germline trimming cut 6 bases from V and 7 bases from J; bases unmatched to any gene: 9. The germline CDR1 and CDR2 sequences are LNHDA and SQIVND (reference sequence). CDR3 protein: CASSTDRGPWQPQHF. The DNA of the CDR3 is TGTGCCAGTAGCACCGACAGGGGGCCGTGGCAGCCCCAGCATTTT.